The rows below give T cell receptor beta chains drawn from one sample of a study of T cells in tumors after PD-1 blockade. This table comes from immunoSEQ multiplex PCR, and its TCRdb copy is limited to in-frame clones, with some not included. Here the sample spans about 48,000 clones, 65% to 85% being singletons. Sequences were derived from PBMCs, sampled before anti-PD-1 treatment. The receptors originated from a human donor with basal cell carcinoma. The CDR3 runs from the conserved cysteine through the conserved F or W. A D gene is named only where the DNA matches it firmly. Expanded clones get a size class; other rows say once, few or many, or leave the size out.

D: TRBD1; size: NA; V: TRBV25-1; J: TRBJ1-1; CDR3: CASSDPGGPNTEAFF; DNA: TGTGCCAGCAGTGACCCAGGGGGGCCGAACACTGAAGCTTTCTTT
D: NA; size: NA; V: TRBV5-4; J: TRBJ2-7; CDR3: CASSLRTDYEQYF; DNA: TGTGCCAGCAGCCTCCGGACAGACTACGAGCAGTACTTC
D: NA; size: NA; V: TRBV7-6; J: TRBJ1-5; CDR3: CASSLDVGFNQPQHF; DNA: TGTGCCAGCAGCTTAGACGTAGGGTTTAATCAGCCCCAGCATTTT
D: NA; size: NA; V: TRBV15; J: TRBJ2-4; CDR3: CATSRGPGGPKNIQYF; DNA: TGTGCCACCAGCAGAGGACCCGGGGGTCCCAAAAACATTCAGTACTTC
D: NA; size: few; V: TRBV6-1; J: TRBJ2-3; CDR3: CASSEGDTQYF; DNA: TGTGCCAGCAGTGAGGGAGATACGCAGTATTTT
D: TRBD2; size: NA; V: TRBV19; J: TRBJ2-1; CDR3: CVSSIAGGSSYNEQFF; DNA: TGTGTCAGTAGTATAGCGGGGGGGAGCTCCTACAATGAGCAGTTCTTC
D: NA; size: NA; V: TRBV7-8; J: TRBJ1-5; CDR3: CASSSSPNQGSNQPQHF; DNA: TGTGCCAGCAGCTCTAGTCCCAATCAGGGTAGCAATCAGCCCCAGCATTTT
D: TRBD1; size: few; V: TRBV5-6; J: TRBJ1-6; CDR3: CASSSPDRVSPLHF; DNA: TGTGCCAGCAGCTCACCGGACAGGGTTTCACCCCTCCACTTT
D: TRBD1; size: NA; V: TRBV19; J: TRBJ1-5; CDR3: CASSTRDRYSNQPQHF; DNA: TGTGCCAGTAGTACTCGGGACAGATACTCCAATCAGCCCCAGCATTTT
D: NA; size: NA; V: TRBV5-6; J: TRBJ1-6; CDR3: CASSLLGTPSSYNSPLHF; DNA: TGTGCCAGCAGCTTGTTGGGCACCCCCAGCTCCTATAATTCACCCCTCCACTTT
D: NA; size: NA; V: TRBV7-9; J: TRBJ2-1; CDR3: CASSLNSWDEQFF; DNA: TGTGCCAGCAGCTTAAACAGTTGGGATGAGCAGTTCTTC
D: NA; size: NA; V: TRBV4-2; J: TRBJ2-1; CDR3: CASSYIADSSYNEQFF; DNA: TGTGCCAGCAGTTATATAGCGGATAGCTCCTACAATGAGCAGTTCTTC
D: NA; size: NA; V: TRBV7-5; J: TRBJ2-1; CDR3: CARSTVYNEQFF; DNA: TGTGCCAGAAGCACCGTTTATAATGAGCAGTTCTTC
D: TRBD2; size: few; V: TRBV28; J: TRBJ2-3; CDR3: CASSSLVLGGRKITDTQYF; DNA: TGTGCCAGCAGTTCGCTGGTCTTGGGAGGGCGGAAGATCACAGATACGCAGTATTTT
D: TRBD2; size: NA; V: TRBV19; J: TRBJ2-5; CDR3: CASRGLAAGETQYF; DNA: TGTGCCAGTAGGGGACTAGCGGCCGGAGAGACCCAGTACTTC
D: TRBD1; size: NA; V: TRBV29-1; J: TRBJ2-1; CDR3: CSGQSGTGAFNEQFF; DNA: TGCAGCGGACAATCCGGGACAGGAGCCTTCAATGAGCAGTTCTTC
D: NA; size: NA; V: TRBV7-2; J: TRBJ2-5; CDR3: CASSLAKASFGQETQYF; DNA: TGTGCCAGCAGCTTAGCGAAAGCCTCATTTGGCCAAGAGACCCAGTACTTC
D: TRBD1; size: NA; V: TRBV30; J: TRBJ1-5; CDR3: CAWSVQGTKGQPQHF; DNA: TGTGCCTGGAGTGTACAGGGGACCAAGGGGCAGCCCCAGCATTTT
D: NA; size: NA; V: TRBV6-5; J: TRBJ1-3; CDR3: CASRVTGNTIYF; DNA: TGTGCCAGCAGGGTTACAGGAAACACCATATATTTT
D: NA; size: NA; V: TRBV6-5; J: TRBJ1-3; CDR3: CASIGRSGNTIYF; DNA: TGTGCCAGTATAGGTCGCTCTGGAAACACCATATATTTT
D: TRBD1; size: NA; V: TRBV29-1; J: TRBJ2-7; CDR3: CSVGDSYSYEQYF; DNA: TGCAGCGTGGGGGACAGCTATTCCTACGAGCAGTACTTC
D: NA; size: few; V: TRBV12-3/TRBV12-4; J: TRBJ1-3; CDR3: CASSTTGNTIYF; DNA: TGTGCCAGCAGCACGACAGGAAACACCATATATTTT
D: TRBD1; size: NA; V: TRBV27; J: TRBJ2-7; CDR3: CASSLTGVEQYF; DNA: TGTGCCAGCAGTCTGACAGGGGTCGAGCAGTACTTC
D: TRBD1; size: NA; V: TRBV10-2; J: TRBJ1-2; CDR3: CASSEGDRGFGYTF; DNA: TGCGCCAGCAGTGAGGGCGACAGGGGGTTTGGCTACACCTTC
D: TRBD1; size: NA; V: TRBV19; J: TRBJ1-1; CDR3: CASTRDRGTEAFF; DNA: TGTGCCAGTACTCGGGACAGGGGGACTGAAGCTTTCTTT
D: NA; size: NA; V: TRBV25-1; J: TRBJ2-5; CDR3: CASSEYSKGEEETQYF; DNA: TGTGCCAGCAGTGAATATTCCAAGGGGGAGGAAGAGACCCAGTACTTC
D: NA; size: few; V: TRBV2; J: TRBJ1-1; CDR3: CASANGRGVQAFF; DNA: TGTGCCAGCGCTAATGGTCGGGGGGTTCAAGCTTTCTTT
D: NA; size: NA; V: TRBV5-6; J: TRBJ2-1; CDR3: CASSYQPYNEQFF; DNA: TGTGCCAGCAGCTATCAGCCCTACAATGAGCAGTTCTTC
D: TRBD1; size: once; V: TRBV30; J: TRBJ1-5; CDR3: CAWSVPGGGPQHF; DNA: TGTGCCTGGAGTGTACCAGGGGGGGGGCCCCAGCATTTT
D: NA; size: NA; V: TRBV19; J: TRBJ2-7; CDR3: CASSITQGSSYEQYF; DNA: TGTGCCAGTAGTATTACCCAGGGGAGCTCCTACGAGCAGTACTTC
D: TRBD2; size: once; V: TRBV2; J: TRBJ2-7; CDR3: CASRLAGVSYEQYF; DNA: TGTGCCAGCAGACTAGCGGGGGTCTCCTACGAGCAGTACTTC
D: TRBD1; size: NA; V: TRBV5-1; J: TRBJ1-3; CDR3: CASTGSGGLGNTIYF; DNA: TGCGCCAGCACCGGATCAGGGGGCCTTGGAAACACCATATATTTT
D: NA; size: NA; V: TRBV4-1; J: TRBJ1-1; CDR3: CASSQEFRGNTEAFF; DNA: TGCGCCAGCAGCCAAGAGTTCAGGGGGAACACTGAAGCTTTCTTT
D: TRBD1; size: few; V: TRBV18; J: TRBJ1-5; CDR3: CASSLQGTQPQHF; DNA: TGTGCCAGCTCACTACAGGGGACCCAGCCCCAGCATTTT
D: TRBD1; size: NA; V: TRBV5-1; J: TRBJ1-6; CDR3: CASSISQGGGSPLHF; DNA: TGCGCCAGCAGCATTTCGCAGGGGGGAGGATCACCCCTCCACTTT
D: NA; size: NA; V: TRBV7-8; J: TRBJ2-7; CDR3: CASSLGASSYEQYF; DNA: TGTGCCAGCAGCTTGGGGGCTTCGTCTTACGAGCAGTACTTC
D: NA; size: NA; V: TRBV29-1; J: TRBJ1-1; CDR3: CSVDRSNEAFF; DNA: TGCAGCGTTGACAGGTCCAATGAAGCTTTCTTT
D: NA; size: NA; V: TRBV10-3; J: TRBJ2-1; CDR3: CAISPDYNEQFF; DNA: TGTGCCATCTCCCCCGACTACAATGAGCAGTTCTTC
D: NA; size: NA; V: TRBV7-9; J: TRBJ2-7; CDR3: CASSLTAGFLSYEQYF; DNA: TGTGCCAGCAGCCTCACGGCAGGGTTCCTATCCTACGAGCAGTACTTC
D: TRBD1; size: NA; V: TRBV13; J: TRBJ1-6; CDR3: CASSLGDRGGSPLHF; DNA: TGTGCCAGCAGCTTAGGGGACAGGGGAGGATCACCCCTCCACTTT
D: NA; size: NA; V: TRBV11-3; J: TRBJ2-2; CDR3: CASSPGVRGTGELFF; DNA: TGTGCCAGCAGCCCAGGGGTTCGGGGAACCGGGGAGCTGTTTTTT
D: NA; size: NA; V: TRBV4-2; J: TRBJ2-6; CDR3: CASSQGGPGANVLTF; DNA: TGTGCCAGCAGCCAAGGGGGGCCTGGGGCCAACGTCCTGACTTTC
D: NA; size: NA; V: TRBV28; J: TRBJ1-1; CDR3: CASSSFHPSDRNTEAFF; DNA: TGTGCCAGCAGTTCCTTCCACCCTTCGGACAGGAACACTGAAGCTTTCTTT
D: TRBD1; size: NA; V: TRBV24-1; J: TRBJ2-1; CDR3: CATSDPRTGPNNEQFF; DNA: TGTGCCACCAGTGATCCCCGGACAGGGCCTAACAATGAGCAGTTCTTC
D: NA; size: NA; V: TRBV24-1; J: TRBJ2-2; CDR3: CATRDGSTGELFF; DNA: TGTGCCACCAGGGACGGATCCACCGGGGAGCTGTTTTTT
D: NA; size: NA; V: TRBV5-6; J: TRBJ1-2; CDR3: CASSLLGYGYTF; DNA: TGTGCCAGCAGCTTATTGGGGTATGGCTACACCTTC